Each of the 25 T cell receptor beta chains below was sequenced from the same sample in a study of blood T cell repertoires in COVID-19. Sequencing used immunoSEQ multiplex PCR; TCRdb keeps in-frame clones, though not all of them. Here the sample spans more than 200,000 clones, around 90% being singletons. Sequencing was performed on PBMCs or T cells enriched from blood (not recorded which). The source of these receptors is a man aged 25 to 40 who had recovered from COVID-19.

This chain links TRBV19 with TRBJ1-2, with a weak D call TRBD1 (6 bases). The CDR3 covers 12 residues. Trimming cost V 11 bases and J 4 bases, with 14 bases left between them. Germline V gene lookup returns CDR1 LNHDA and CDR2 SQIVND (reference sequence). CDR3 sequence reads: CAAGTSFYGYTF. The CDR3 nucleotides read TGTGCCGCCGGGACATCTTTCTATGGCTACACCTTC.

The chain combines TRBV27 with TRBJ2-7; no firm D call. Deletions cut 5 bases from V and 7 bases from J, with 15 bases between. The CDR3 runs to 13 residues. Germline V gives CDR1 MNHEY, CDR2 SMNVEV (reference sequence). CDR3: CASSPSRYREQYF. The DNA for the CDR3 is TGTGCCAGCAGTCCTTCTCGGTATCGGGAGCAGTACTTC.

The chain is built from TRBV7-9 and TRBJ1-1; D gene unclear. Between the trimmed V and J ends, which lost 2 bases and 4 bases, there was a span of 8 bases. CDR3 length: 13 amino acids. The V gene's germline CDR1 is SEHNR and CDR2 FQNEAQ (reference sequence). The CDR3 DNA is TGTGCCAGCAGCTTACGGGGAGGCACTGAAGCTTTCTTT. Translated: CASSLRGGTEAFF.

In nucleotides, the CDR3 is TGTGCCAGCAGCACCCCCCGACTCACTATGGACAATGAGCAGTTCTTC. It codes for CASSTPRLTMDNEQFF. The chain joins TRBV7-9 to TRBJ2-1; D is ambiguous. The length of the CDR3 is 16 residues. V dropped 5 bases and J dropped 5 bases, with 19 bases sitting between them. The germline CDR1 and CDR2 sequences are SEHNR and FQNEAQ (reference sequence).

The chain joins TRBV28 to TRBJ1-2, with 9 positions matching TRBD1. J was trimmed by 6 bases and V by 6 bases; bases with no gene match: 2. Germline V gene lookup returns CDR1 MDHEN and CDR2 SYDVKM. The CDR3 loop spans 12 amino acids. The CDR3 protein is CASSRTGDGYTF. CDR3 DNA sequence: TGTGCCAGCAGCCGGACAGGGGATGGCTACACCTTC.

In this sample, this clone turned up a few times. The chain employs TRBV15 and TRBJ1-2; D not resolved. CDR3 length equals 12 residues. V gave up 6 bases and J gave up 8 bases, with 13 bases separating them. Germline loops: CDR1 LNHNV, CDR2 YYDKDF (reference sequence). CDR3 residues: CATRGLPPGYTF. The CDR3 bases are TGTGCCACCAGAGGACTCCCGCCGGGCTACACCTTC. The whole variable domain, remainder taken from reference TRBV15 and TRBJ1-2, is DAMVIQNPRYQVTQFGKPVTLSCSQTLNHNVMYWYQQKSSQAPKLLFHYYDKDFNNEADTPDNFQSRRPNTSFCFLDIRSPGLGDTAMYLCATRGLPPGYTFGSGTRLTVV.

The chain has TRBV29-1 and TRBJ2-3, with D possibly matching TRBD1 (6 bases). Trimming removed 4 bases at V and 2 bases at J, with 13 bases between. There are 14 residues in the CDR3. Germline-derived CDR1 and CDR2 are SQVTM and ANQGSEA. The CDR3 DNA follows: TGCAGCGTTGGCGTCTGGGACACCACAGATACGCAGTATTTT. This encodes CSVGVWDTTDTQYF.

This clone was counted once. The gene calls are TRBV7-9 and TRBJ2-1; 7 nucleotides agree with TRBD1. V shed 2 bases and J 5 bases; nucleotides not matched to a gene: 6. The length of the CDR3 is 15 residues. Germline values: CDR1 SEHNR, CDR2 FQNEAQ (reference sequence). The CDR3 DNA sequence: TGTGCCAGCAGCTTACTCCGGGACAGAGACAATGAGCAGTTCTTC. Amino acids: CASSLLRDRDNEQFF.

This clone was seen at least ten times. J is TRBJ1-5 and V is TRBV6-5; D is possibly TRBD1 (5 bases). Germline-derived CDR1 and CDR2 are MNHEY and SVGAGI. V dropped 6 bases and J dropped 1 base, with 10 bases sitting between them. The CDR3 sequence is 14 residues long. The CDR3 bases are TGTGCCAGCAGCCATACAGGAAGCAATCAGCCCCAGCATTTT. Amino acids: CASSHTGSNQPQHF.

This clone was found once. This CDR3 is CASVGHTYEYEQYF. The CDR3 DNA is TGTGCCAGCGTGGGCCATACCTACGAATACGAGCAGTACTTC. The chain joins TRBV28 to TRBJ2-7, with D unclear. With 8 bases removed from V and 4 bases from J, the gap between germline ends came to 18 bases. The CDR3 is made up of 14 amino acids. Germline CDR1 and CDR2: MDHEN and SYDVKM. Filled out from reference TRBV28 and TRBJ2-7, the complete variable domain reads DVKVTQSSRYLVKRTGEKVFLECVQDMDHENMFWYRQDPGLGLRLIYFSYDVKMKEKGDIPEGYSVSREKKERFSLILESASTNQTSMYLCASVGHTYEYEQYFGPGTRLTVT.

The CDR3 DNA reads as TGTGCCAGCAGCTTGGAGTCTTTCGGCCGGGAGCTGTTTTTT. It encodes CASSLESFGRELFF. The rearrangement uses TRBV7-6 and TRBJ2-2; the D is unclear. Trimming shortened V by 3 bases and J by 9 bases, and 14 bases separated the two germline ends. CDR1 and CDR2 from the germline V gene are SGHVS and FNYEAQ. The CDR3 extends over 14 amino acids.

CDR3 bases: TGTGCCAGCACCCCCGGGACAGGGAGAGTTCAGAACACTGAAGCTTTCTTT. Its translation: CASTPGTGRVQNTEAFF. The chain recombines TRBV28 with TRBJ1-1; 9 nucleotides line up with TRBD1. Germline CDR1 and CDR2: MDHEN and SYDVKM. With V trimmed by 7 bases and J by 1 base, 13 bases remained unmatched. CDR3 size: 17 residues.

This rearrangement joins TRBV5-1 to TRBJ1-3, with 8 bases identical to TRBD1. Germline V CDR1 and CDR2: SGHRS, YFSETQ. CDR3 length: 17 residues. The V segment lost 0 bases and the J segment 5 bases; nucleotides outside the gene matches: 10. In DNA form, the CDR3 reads TGCGCCAGCAGCTTGGGGAGCGGAGGACAGGGCAGAAACACCATATATTTT. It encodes CASSLGSGGQGRNTIYF.

For the CDR3, the DNA is TGTGCCAGCAGTCAGGTTACACAGGCCGGCTTCTATGGCTACACCTTC. It yields the protein CASSQVTQAGFYGYTF. This chain links TRBV2 with TRBJ1-2, with D perhaps matching TRBD1 (5 bases). The V and J ends lost 5 bases and 4 bases respectively, with 20 bases between them. CDR1 is SNHLY and CDR2 is FYNNEI in the germline V gene. CDR3 size: 16 residues.

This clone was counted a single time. CDR3 in amino acids: CASSSRQGIVLENNYGYTF. Here the CDR3 DNA reads TGTGCCAGCAGTTCCCGGCAGGGGATAGTTCTGGAAAATAACTATGGCTACACCTTC. This rearrangement joins TRBV28 to TRBJ1-2; D perhaps matches TRBD1 (6 bases). The germline V gene encodes CDR1 MDHEN and CDR2 SYDVKM. The CDR3 has 19 amino acids. Trimming removed 4 bases at V and 1 base at J, with 25 bases between.

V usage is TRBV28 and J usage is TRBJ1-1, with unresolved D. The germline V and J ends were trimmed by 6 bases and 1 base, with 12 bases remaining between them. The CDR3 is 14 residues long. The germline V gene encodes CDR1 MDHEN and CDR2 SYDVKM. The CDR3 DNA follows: TGTGCCAGCAGCATAGCCTTTGGGAACACTGAAGCTTTCTTT. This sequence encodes CASSIAFGNTEAFF.

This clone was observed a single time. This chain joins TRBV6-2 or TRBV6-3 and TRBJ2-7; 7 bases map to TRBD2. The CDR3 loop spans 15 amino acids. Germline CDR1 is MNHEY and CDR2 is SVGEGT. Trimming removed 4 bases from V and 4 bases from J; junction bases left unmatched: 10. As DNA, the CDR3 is TGTGCCAGCAGTTCGGGGGAAGCGGGAAAATACGAGCAGTACTTC. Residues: CASSSGEAGKYEQYF.

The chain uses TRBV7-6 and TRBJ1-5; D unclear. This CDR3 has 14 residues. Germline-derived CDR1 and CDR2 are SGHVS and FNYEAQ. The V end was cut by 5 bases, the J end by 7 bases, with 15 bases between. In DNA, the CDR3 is TGTGCCAGCAGCCACCCCGGTGAGGCCCAGCCCCAGCATTTT. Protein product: CASSHPGEAQPQHF.

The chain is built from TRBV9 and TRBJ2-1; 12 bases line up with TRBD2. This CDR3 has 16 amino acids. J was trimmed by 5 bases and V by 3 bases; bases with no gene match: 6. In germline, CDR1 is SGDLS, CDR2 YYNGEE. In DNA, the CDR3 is TGTGCCAGCAGCGGCCCACTAGCGGGGGGAGACAATGAGCAGTTCTTC. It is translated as CASSGPLAGGDNEQFF.

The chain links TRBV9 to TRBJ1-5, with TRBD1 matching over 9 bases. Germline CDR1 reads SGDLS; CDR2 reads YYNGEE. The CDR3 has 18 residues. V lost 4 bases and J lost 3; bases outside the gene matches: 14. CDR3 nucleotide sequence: TGTGCCAGCAGCCGCCGGTCTAGGACAGGGGCTCACAATCAGCCCCAGCATTTT. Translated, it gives CASSRRSRTGAHNQPQHF. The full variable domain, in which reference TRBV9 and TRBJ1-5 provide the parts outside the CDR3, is DSGVTQTPKHLITATGQRVTLRCSPRSGDLSVYWYQQSLDQGLQFLIQYYNGEERAKGNILERFSAQQFPDLHSELNLSSLELGDSALYFCASSRRSRTGAHNQPQHFGDGTRLSIL.

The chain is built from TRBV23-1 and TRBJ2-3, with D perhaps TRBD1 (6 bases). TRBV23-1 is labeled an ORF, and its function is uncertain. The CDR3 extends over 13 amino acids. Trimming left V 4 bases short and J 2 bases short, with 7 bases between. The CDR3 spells CASSRDTTDTQYF. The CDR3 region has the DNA TGCGCCAGCAGTCGGGACACCACAGATACGCAGTATTTT.

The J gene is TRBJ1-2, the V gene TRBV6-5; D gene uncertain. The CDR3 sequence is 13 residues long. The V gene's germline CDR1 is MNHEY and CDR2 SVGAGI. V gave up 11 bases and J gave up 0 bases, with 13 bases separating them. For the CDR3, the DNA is TGTGCCGTCTACGGTTATTCTAACTATGGCTACACCTTC. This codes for CAVYGYSNYGYTF.

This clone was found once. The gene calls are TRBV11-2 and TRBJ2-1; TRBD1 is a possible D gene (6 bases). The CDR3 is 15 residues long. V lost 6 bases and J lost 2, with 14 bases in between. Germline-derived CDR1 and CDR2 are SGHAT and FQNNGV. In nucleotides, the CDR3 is TGTGCCAGCAGGGACAGCCCCCGGGCCTACAATGAGCAGTTCTTC. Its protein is CASRDSPRAYNEQFF.

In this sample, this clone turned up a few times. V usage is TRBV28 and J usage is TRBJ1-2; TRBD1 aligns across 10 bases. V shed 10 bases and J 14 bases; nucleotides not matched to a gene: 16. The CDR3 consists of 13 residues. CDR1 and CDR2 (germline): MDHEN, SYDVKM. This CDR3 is CATNTPRQGAGTF. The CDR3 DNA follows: TGTGCCACCAACACCCCCCGACAGGGGGCTGGAACCTTC.

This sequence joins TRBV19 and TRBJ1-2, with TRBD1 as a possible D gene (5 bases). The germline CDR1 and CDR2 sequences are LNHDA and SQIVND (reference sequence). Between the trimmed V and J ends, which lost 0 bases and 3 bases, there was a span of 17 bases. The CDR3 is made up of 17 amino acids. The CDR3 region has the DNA TGTGCCAGTAGTATAGATTTGGATCCCAGGGCCGACTATGGCTACACCTTC. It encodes CASSIDLDPRADYGYTF.